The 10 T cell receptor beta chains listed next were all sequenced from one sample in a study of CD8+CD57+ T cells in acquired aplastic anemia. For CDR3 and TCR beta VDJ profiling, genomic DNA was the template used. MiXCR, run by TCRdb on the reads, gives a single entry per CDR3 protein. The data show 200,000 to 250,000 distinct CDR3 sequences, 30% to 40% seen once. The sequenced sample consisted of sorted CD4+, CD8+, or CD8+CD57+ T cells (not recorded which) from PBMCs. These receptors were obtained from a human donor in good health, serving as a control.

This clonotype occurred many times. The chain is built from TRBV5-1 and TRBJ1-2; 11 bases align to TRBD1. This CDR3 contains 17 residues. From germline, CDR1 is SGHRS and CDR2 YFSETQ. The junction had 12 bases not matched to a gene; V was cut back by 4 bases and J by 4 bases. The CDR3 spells CASSQPRAGQGAYGYTF. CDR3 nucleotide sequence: TGCGCCAGCAGCCAGCCGAGGGCAGGACAGGGGGCCTATGGCTACACCTTC. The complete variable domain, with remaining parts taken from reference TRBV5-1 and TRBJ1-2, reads KAGVTQTPRYLIKTRGQQVTLSCSPISGHRSVSWYQQTPGQGLQFLFEYFSETQRNKGNFPGRFSGRQFSNSRSEMNVSTLELGDSALYLCASSQPRAGQGAYGYTFGSGTRLTVV.

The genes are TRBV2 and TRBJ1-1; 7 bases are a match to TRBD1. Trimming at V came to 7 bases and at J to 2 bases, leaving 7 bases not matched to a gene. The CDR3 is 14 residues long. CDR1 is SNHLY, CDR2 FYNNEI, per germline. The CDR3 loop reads CASTPTGRNTEAFF. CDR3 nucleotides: TGTGCCAGCACTCCGACAGGGCGAAACACTGAAGCTTTCTTT.

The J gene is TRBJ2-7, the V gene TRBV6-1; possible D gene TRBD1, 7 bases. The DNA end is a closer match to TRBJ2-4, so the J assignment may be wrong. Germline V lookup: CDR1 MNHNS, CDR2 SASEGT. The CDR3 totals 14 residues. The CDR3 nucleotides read TGTGCCAGCAGCCCAGGGGGACTGCCAAACATTCAGTACTTC. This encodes CASSPGGLPNIQYF.

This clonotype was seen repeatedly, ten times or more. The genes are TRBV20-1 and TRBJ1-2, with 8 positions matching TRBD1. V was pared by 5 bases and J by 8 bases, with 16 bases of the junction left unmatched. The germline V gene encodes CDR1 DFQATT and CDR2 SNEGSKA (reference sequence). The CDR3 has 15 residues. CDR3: CSASDFGQGAQGYTF. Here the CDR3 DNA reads TGCAGTGCTTCCGACTTCGGACAGGGAGCACAAGGCTACACCTTC.

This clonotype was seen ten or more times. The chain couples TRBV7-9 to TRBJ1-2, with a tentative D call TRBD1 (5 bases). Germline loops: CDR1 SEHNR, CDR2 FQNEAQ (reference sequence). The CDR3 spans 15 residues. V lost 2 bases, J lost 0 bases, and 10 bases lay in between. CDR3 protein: CASSLRSQANYGYTF. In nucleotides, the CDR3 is TGTGCCAGCAGCTTACGATCACAGGCTAACTATGGCTACACCTTC.

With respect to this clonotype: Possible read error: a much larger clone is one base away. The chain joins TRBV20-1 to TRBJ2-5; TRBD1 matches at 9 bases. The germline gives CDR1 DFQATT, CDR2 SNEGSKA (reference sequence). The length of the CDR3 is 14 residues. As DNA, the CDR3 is TGCAGTGCTAGAGATCCGGGACAGGGAGAGACCCAGCACTTC. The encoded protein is CSARDPGQGETQHF.

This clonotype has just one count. For the CDR3, the DNA is TGTGCCACCAGCAGTTACCAGGGGGGCAATGAGCAGTTCTTC. It codes for CATSSYQGGNEQFF. This sequence joins TRBV15 and TRBJ2-1, with D possibly being TRBD1 (7 bases). Trimming took off 3 bases at V and 6 bases at J, with 12 bases between the two ends. The CDR3 consists of 14 residues. Germline CDR1 and CDR2: LNHNV and YYDKDF (reference sequence).

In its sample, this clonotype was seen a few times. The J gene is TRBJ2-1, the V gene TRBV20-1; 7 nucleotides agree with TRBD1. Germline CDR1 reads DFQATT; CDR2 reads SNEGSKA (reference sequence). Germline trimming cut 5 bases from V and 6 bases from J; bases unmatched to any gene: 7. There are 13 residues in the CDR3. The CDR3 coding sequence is TGCAGTGCTTCCACAGGGGTGATCAATGAGCAGTTCTTC. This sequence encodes CSASTGVINEQFF.

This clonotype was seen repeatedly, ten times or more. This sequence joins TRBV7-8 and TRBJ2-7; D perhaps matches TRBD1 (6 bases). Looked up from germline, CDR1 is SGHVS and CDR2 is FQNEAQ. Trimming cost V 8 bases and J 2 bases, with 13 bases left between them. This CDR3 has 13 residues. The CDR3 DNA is TGTGCCAGCGGTGGGGGCGGCCCCTACGAGCAGTACTTC. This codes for CASGGGGPYEQYF.

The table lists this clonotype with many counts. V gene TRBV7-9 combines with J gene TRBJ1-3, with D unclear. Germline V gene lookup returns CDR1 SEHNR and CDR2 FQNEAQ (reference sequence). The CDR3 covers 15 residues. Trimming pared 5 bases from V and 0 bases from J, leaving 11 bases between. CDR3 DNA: TGTGCCAGCAGCCCGACAACCAGCTCTGGAAACACCATATATTTT. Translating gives CASSPTTSSGNTIYF.